The clone carrying this T cell receptor (beta chain) was observed a single time. Its antigen is unknown. The sort gate was single viable CD3+CD4+CD8-CD45RO+ cells for memory CD4+ T cells. CMV serostatus came from serum IgG against pp150, pp28, p38, p52. TCRdb's copy holds only in-frame clones and misses some; the assay was immunoSEQ multiplex PCR. The table includes 40,000 to 45,000 clones, 76% detected once. This record comes from a study of memory CD4+ T cells and cytomegalovirus serostatus. This CDR3 is 12 amino acids long. V was shortened by 6 bases and J by 5 bases, with 8 bases between the two germline ends. In germline, CDR1 is SNHLY, CDR2 FYNNEI. Findings and caveats of the study: Of under 200 reported CMV TCRbeta sequences, roughly 67 were found in memory CD4+ repertoires.

This TCR was sampled from an adult in good health and CMV-seronegative. The sample comprised memory CD4+ T cells from blood. This chain links TRBV2 with TRBJ1-5; tentative D call: TRBD1 (5 bases). Written as DNA, the CDR3 is TGTGCCAGCAGCGCAGGGTATCAGCCCCAGCATTTT. Amino acids: CASSAGYQPQHF.